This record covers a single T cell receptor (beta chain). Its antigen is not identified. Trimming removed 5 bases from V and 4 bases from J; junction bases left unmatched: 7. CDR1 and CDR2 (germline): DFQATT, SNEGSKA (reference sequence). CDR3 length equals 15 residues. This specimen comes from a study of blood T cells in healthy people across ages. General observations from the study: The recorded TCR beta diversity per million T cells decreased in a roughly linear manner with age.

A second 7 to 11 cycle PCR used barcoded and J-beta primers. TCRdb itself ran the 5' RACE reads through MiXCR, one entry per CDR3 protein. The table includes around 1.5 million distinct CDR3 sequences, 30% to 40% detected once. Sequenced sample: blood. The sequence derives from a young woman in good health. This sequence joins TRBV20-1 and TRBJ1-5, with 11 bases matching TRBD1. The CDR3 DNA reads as TGCAGTGCTCTCGAGGGACAGGGGGTGAATCAGCCCCAGCATTTT. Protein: CSALEGQGVNQPQHF.